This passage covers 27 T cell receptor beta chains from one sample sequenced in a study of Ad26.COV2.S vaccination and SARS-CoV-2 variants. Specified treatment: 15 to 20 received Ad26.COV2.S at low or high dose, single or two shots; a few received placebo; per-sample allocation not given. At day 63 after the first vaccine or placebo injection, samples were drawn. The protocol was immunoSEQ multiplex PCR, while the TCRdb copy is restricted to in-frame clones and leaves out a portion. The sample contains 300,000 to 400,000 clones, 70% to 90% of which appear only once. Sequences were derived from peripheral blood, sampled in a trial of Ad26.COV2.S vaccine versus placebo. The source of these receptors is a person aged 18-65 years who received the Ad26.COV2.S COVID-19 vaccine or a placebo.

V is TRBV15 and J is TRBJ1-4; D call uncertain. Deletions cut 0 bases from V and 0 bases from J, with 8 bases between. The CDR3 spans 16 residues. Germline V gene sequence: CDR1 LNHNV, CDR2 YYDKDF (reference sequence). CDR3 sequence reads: CATSRDPRATNEKLFF. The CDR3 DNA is TGTGCCACCAGCAGAGATCCCCGGGCAACTAATGAAAAACTGTTTTTT.

Here the CDR3 DNA reads TGTGCCAGCAGCTTCTTAGCGGGAGACTACACAGATACGCAGTATTTT. Translating gives CASSFLAGDYTDTQYF. This sequence joins TRBV7-2 and TRBJ2-3; 9 positions agree with TRBD2. CDR1 SGHTA and CDR2 FQGNSA come from the germline V gene. CDR3 size: 16 residues. J was trimmed by 2 bases and V by 3 bases; bases with no gene match: 6.

CDR3 bases: TGTGCCAGCAGCTTAGCAGCAGGGAAGAACACTGAAGCTTTCTTT. It codes for CASSLAAGKNTEAFF. The rearrangement uses TRBV7-9 and TRBJ1-1; a possible D gene is TRBD1 (5 bases). This CDR3 is 15 amino acids long. Trimming pared 0 bases from V and 1 base from J, leaving 9 bases between. Germline CDR1 reads SEHNR; CDR2 reads FQNEAQ (reference sequence). The whole variable domain, filled in from reference TRBV7-9 and TRBJ1-1, reads DTGVSQNPRHKITKRGQNVTFRCDPISEHNRLYWYRQTLGQGPEFLTYFQNEAQLEKSRLLSDRFSAERPKGSFSTLEIQRTEQGDSAMYLCASSLAAGKNTEAFFGQGTRLTVV.

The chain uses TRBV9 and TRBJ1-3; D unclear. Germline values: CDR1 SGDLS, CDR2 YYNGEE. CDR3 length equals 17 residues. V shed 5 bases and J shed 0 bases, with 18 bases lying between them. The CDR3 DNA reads TGTGCCAGCAGTAAAACCCCATCCGCGGACTCTGGAAACACCATATATTTT. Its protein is CASSKTPSADSGNTIYF.

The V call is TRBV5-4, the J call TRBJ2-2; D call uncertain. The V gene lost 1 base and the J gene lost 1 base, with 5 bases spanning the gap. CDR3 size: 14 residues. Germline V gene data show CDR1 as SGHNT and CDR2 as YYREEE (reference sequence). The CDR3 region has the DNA TGTGCCAGCAGCTTGACCGTGAACACCGGGGAGCTGTTTTTT. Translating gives CASSLTVNTGELFF. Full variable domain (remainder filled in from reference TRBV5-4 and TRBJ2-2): ETGVTQSPTHLIKTRGQQVTLRCSSQSGHNTVSWYQQALGQGPQFIFQYYREEENGRGNFPPRFSGLQFPNYSSELNVNALELDDSALYLCASSLTVNTGELFFGEGSRLTVL.

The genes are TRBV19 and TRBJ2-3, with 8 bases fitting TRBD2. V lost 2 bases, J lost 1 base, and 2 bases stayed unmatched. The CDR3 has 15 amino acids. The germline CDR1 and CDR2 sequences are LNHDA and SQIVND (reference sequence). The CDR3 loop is CASSIPLAGTDTQYF. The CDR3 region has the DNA TGTGCCAGTAGTATACCACTAGCGGGCACAGATACGCAGTATTTT.

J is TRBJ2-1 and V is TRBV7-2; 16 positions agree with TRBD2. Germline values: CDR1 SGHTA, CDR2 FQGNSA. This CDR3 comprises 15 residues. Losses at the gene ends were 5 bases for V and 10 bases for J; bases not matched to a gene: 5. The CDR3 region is CASSQGTSGGAEQFF. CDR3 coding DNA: TGTGCCAGCAGCCAGGGGACTAGCGGGGGGGCCGAGCAGTTCTTC.

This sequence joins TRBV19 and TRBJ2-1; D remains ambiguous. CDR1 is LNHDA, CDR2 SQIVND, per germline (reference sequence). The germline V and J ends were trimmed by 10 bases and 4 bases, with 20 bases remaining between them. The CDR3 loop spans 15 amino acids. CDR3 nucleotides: TGTGCCACCCAGACCCAGGCAGACCCATACAATGAGCAGTTCTTC. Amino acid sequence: CATQTQADPYNEQFF.

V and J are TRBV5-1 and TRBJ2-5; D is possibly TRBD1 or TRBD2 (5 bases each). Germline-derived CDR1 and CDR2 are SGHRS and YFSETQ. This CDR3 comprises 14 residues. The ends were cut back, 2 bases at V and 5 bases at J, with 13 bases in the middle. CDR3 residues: CASSFRGAGETQYF. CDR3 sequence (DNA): TGCGCCAGCAGCTTTCGAGGGGCTGGGGAGACCCAGTACTTC.

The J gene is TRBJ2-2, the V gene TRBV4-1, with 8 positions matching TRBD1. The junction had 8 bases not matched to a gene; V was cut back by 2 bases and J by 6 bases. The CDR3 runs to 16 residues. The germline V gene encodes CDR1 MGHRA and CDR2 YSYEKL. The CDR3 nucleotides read TGCGCCAGCAGCCAATATGGACAGGGCCTGCCCGGGGAGCTGTTTTTT. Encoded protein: CASSQYGQGLPGELFF.

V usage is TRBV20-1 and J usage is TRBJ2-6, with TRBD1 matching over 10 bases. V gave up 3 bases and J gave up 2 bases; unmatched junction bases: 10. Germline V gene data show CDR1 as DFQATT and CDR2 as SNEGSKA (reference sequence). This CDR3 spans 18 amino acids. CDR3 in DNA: TGCAGTGCTAGTGGGACAGGGGATTATTCTACTGGGGCCAACGTCCTGACTTTC. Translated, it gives CSASGTGDYSTGANVLTF.

The CDR3 is CAWEGVGRGFVYGYTF. The CDR3 nucleotides read TGTGCCTGGGAAGGGGTGGGCCGGGGGTTCGTCTATGGCTACACCTTC. V usage is TRBV30 and J usage is TRBJ1-2, with a tentative D call TRBD1 (5 bases). Trimming cost V 5 bases and J 4 bases, with 23 bases left between them. The CDR3 runs to 16 residues. CDR1 and CDR2 (germline): GTSNPN, SVGIG (reference sequence).

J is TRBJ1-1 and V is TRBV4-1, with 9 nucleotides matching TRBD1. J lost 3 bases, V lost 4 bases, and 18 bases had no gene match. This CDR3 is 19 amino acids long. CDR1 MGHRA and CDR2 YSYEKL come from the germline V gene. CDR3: CASSPTTGTGYTLDTEAFF. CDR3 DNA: TGCGCCAGCAGCCCGACTACCGGGACAGGGTATACGTTGGACACTGAAGCTTTCTTT.

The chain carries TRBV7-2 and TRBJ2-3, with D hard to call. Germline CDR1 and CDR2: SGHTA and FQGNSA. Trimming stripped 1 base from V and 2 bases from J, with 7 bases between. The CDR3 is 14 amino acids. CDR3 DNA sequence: TGTGCCAGCAGCTTAGGTGGCGTCACAGATACGCAGTATTTT. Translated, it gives CASSLGGVTDTQYF.

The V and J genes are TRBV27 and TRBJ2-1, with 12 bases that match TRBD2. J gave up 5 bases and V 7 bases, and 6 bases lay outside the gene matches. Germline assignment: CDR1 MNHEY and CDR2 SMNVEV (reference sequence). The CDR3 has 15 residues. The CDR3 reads CASIHLAGGNNEQFF. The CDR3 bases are TGTGCCAGCATCCATCTAGCGGGAGGGAACAATGAGCAGTTCTTC.

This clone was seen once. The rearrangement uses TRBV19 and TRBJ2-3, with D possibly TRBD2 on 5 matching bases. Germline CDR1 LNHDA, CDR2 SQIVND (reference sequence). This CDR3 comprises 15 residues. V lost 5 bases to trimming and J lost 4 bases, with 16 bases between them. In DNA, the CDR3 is TGTGCCAGTAGTGTGGCTCAAAAGAGGGCAGATACGCAGTATTTT. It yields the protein CASSVAQKRADTQYF.

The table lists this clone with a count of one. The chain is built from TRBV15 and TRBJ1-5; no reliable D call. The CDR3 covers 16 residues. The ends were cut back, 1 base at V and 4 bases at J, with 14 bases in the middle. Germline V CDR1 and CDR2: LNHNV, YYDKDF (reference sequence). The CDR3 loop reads CATSRVEGGPNQPQHF. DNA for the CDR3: TGTGCCACCAGCAGAGTAGAAGGAGGTCCGAATCAGCCCCAGCATTTT. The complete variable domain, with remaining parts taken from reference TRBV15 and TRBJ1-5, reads DAMVIQNPRYQVTQFGKPVTLSCSQTLNHNVMYWYQQKSSQAPKLLFHYYDKDFNNEADTPDNFQSRRPNTSFCFLDIRSPGLGDTAMYLCATSRVEGGPNQPQHFGDGTRLSIL.

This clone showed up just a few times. The CDR3 is CASSPRGNTNYGYTF. The CDR3 DNA reads as TGCGCCAGCAGCCCTCGTGGAAATACTAACTATGGCTACACCTTC. The V and J genes are TRBV4-3 and TRBJ1-2, with D uncertain. The CDR3 extends over 15 amino acids. V was trimmed by 4 bases and J by 0 bases, leaving 12 bases between them. In germline, CDR1 is LGHNA, CDR2 YSLEER.

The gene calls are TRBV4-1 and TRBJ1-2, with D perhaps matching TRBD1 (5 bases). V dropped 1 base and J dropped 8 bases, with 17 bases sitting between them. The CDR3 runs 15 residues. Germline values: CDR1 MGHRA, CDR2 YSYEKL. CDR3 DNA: TGCGCCAGCAGCCAAGCCCGGTCGGCATGGGGGGGCTACACCTTC. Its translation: CASSQARSAWGGYTF.

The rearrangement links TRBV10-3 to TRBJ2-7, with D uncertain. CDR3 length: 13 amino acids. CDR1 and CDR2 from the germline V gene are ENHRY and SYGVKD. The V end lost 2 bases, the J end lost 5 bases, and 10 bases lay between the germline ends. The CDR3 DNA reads TGTGCCATCAGTGAGGAAGGGTGGCACGAGCAGTACTTC. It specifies CAISEEGWHEQYF.

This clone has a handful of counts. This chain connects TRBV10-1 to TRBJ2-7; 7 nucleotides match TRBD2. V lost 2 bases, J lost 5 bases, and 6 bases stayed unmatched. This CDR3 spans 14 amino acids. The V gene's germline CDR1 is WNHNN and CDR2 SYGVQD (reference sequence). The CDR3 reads CASSEGLAENEQYF. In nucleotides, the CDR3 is TGCGCCAGCAGTGAGGGGCTAGCGGAAAACGAGCAGTACTTC.

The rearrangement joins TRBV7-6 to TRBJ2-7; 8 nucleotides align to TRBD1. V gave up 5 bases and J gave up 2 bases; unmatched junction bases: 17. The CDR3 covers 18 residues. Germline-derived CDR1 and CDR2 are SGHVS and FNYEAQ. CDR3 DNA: TGTGCCAGCAGCGTCGTTCAAACCGGGACAGGAGTAACCTACGAGCAGTACTTC. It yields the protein CASSVVQTGTGVTYEQYF.

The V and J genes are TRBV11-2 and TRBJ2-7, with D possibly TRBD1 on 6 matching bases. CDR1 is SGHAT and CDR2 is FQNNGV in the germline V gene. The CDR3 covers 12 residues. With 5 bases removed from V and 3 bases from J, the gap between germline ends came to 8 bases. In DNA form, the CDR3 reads TGTGCCAGCAGCCCGGACAGCTACGAGCAGTACTTC. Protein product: CASSPDSYEQYF.

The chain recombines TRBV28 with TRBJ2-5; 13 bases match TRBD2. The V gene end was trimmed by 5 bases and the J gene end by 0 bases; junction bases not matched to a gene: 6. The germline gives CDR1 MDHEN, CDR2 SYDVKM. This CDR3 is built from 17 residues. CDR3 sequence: CASSKGTSGKYQETQYF. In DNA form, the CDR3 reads TGTGCCAGCAGTAAGGGGACTAGCGGGAAGTACCAAGAGACCCAGTACTTC.

Here the CDR3 reads CASSEAGLGNTIYF. Written as DNA, the CDR3 is TGCGCCAGCAGTGAAGCGGGGCTCGGAAACACCATATATTTT. The V and J genes are TRBV10-1 and TRBJ1-3; tentatively, D is TRBD1 (5 bases). Germline lookup yields CDR1 WNHNN and CDR2 SYGVQD (reference sequence). Trimming took 3 bases from V and 4 from J, leaving 10 bases between them. The CDR3 contains 14 residues.

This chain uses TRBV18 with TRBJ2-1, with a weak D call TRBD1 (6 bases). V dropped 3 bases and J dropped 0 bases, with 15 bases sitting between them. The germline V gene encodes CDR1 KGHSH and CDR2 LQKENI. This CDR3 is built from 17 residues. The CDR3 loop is CASSPIQGRSSYNEQFF. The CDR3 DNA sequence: TGTGCCAGCTCACCCATACAGGGACGGAGCTCCTACAATGAGCAGTTCTTC.

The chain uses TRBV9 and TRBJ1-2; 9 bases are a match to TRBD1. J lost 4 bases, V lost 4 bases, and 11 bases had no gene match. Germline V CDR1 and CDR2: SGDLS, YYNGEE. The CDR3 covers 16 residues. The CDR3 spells CASSPWTGEGSYGYTF. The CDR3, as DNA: TGTGCCAGCAGCCCGTGGACAGGGGAAGGAAGCTATGGCTACACCTTC.